This T cell receptor (beta chain) stems from a study of monozygotic twins with inflammatory bowel disease. To note about this clonotype: The target antigen is unknown.

The CDR3 totals 17 residues. The germline CDR1 and CDR2 sequences are LGHNA and YNFKEQ. TCRdb reprocessed the 5' RACE reads, keeping one entry per CDR3 protein, no DNA. This table lists 400,000 to 500,000 distinct CDR3 sequences. Whole-study results and caveats: Added variability in patient repertoires may stem from differing immunosuppressive treatments. Healthy twins showed more clonotype sharing with others than IBD patients, especially patients with disease activity. No discrimination was achieved between different T cell subtypes.

This TCR derives from a human donor with ulcerative colitis or Crohn's disease, or a healthy co-twin of an affected twin (not recorded which). This chain joins TRBV4-2 and TRBJ2-1. The specimen sequenced was blood. This chain's CDR3 is CASSQEKVGSSYNEQSF.